This is a list of T cell receptor beta chains from one sample in a study of T cells in Graves' hyperthyroidism and ophthalmopathy. TCRdb re-called the multiplex PCR reads with MiXCR, one entry per CDR3 protein. The sample includes 300,000 to 450,000 distinct CDR3 sequences, approximately 13% of them seen just once. Source material: blood. The receptors originated from a young man with Graves' hyperthyroidism that later progressed to Graves' ophthalmopathy. CDR3s include the opening cysteine and the closing phenylalanine or tryptophan.

V | CDR3
TRBV7-3 | CASSPLAGGVDTQYF
TRBV6-5 | CASSYVMRDTEAFF
TRBV30 | CAWSATRRGEALHF
TRBV9 | CASSPRNYGYTF
TRBV24-1 | CATSDSREGGNTIYF
TRBV11-2 | CASSLDPSSYEQYF
TRBV18 | CASSQNRDRGTFGYTF
TRBV2 | CASSVRRATNEKLFF
TRBV30 | CAWSSTGTTVDEQYF
TRBV5-4 | CASSHTSNEQFF
TRBV12-3/TRBV12-4 | CASSWEGRQPQHF
TRBV7-9 | CASSRQVYEQYF
TRBV4-2 | CASSQVVAGGNEQFF
TRBV6-5 | CASSYSMGGTGNQPQHF
TRBV18 | CASSAGAPSNEQYF
TRBV28 | CASSFGTGVDPSYEQYF
TRBV12-3/TRBV12-4 | CASSLPGPQAFF
TRBV10-3 | CAISESTATNEKLFF
TRBV29-1 | CSVEDWSVGYTNYGYTF
TRBV7-8 | CASSFTVSNTEAFF
TRBV2 | CANVRDRDSQPQHF
TRBV3-1 | CASTLTEGSTEAFF
TRBV7-2 | CASSLGQSRRSEAFF
TRBV13 | CAPLTPNAEAFF
TRBV18 | CASSLSGGPNNEQFF
TRBV20-1 | CSAREEVNQPQHF